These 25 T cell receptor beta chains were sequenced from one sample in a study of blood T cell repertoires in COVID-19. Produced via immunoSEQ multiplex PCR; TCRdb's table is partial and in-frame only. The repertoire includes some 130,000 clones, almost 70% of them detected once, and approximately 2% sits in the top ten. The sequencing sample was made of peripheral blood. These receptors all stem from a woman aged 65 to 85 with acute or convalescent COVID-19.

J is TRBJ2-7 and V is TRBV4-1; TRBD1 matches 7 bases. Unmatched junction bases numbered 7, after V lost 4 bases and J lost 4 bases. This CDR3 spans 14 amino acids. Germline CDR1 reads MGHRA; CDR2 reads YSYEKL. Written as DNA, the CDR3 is TGCGCCAGCAGCCGGATCACAGGGGATTACGAGCAGTACTTC. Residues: CASSRITGDYEQYF.

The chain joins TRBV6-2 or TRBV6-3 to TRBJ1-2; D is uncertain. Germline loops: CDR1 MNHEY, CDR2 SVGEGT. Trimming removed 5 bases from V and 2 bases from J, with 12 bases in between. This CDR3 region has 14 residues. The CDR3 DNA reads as TGTGCCAGCAGTCTAAACGACTTCAACTATGGCTACACCTTC. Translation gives CASSLNDFNYGYTF.

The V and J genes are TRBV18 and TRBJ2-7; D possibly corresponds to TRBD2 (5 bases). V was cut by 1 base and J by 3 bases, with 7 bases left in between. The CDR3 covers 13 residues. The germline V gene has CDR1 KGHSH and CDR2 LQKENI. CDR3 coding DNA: TGTGCCAGCTCACCACAGGGAGTCTACGAGCAGTACTTC. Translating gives CASSPQGVYEQYF.

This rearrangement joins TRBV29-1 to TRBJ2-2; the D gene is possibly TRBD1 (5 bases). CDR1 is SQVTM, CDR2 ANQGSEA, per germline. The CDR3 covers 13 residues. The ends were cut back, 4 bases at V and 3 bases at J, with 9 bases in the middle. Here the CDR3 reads CSVVQAHTGELFF. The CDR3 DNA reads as TGCAGCGTTGTACAGGCCCACACCGGGGAGCTGTTTTTT.

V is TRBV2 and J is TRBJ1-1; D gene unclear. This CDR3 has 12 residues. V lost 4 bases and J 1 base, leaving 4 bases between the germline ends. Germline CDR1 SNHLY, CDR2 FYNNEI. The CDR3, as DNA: TGTGCCAGCAGTGTTAGGAACACTGAAGCTTTCTTT. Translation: CASSVRNTEAFF.

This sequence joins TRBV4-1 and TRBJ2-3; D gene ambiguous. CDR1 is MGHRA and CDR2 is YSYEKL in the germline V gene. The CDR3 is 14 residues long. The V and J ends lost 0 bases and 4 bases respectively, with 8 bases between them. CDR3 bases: TGCGCCAGCAGCCAAGATGTGGCCGCAGATACGCAGTATTTT. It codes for CASSQDVAADTQYF.

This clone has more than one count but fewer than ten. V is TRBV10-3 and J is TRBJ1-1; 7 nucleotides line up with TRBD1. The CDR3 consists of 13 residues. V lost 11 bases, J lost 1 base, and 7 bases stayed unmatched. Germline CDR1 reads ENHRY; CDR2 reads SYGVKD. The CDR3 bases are TGTGCCGTAAAGGGGGCGACGAACACTGAAGCTTTCTTT. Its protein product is CAVKGATNTEAFF.

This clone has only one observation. The CDR3 loop reads CASSLGLMQFF. The CDR3 DNA sequence: TGTGCCAGCAGTCTCGGACTAATGCAGTTCTTC. J is TRBJ2-1 and V is TRBV28; D may be TRBD2 (6 bases). From germline, CDR1 is MDHEN and CDR2 SYDVKM. The CDR3 extends over 11 amino acids. V lost 5 bases, J lost 12 bases, and 11 bases lay in between.

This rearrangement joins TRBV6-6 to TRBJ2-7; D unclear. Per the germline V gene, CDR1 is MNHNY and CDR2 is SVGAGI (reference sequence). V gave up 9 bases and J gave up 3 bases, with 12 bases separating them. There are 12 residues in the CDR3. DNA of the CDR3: TGTGCCAGTGCCCCAGGTGGCTACGAGCAGTACTTC. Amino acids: CASAPGGYEQYF.

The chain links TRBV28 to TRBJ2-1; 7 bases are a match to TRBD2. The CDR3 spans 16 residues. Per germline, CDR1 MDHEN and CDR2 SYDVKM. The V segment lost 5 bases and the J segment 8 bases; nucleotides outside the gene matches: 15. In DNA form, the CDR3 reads TGTGCCAGCAGTCCACTATGGGGGGGGAACACGGATGAGCAGTTCTTC. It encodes CASSPLWGGNTDEQFF.

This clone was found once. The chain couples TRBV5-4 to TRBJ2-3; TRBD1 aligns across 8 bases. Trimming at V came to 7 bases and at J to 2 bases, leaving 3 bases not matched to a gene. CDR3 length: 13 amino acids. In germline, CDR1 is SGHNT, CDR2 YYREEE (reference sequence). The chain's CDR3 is CASGQGDTDTQYF. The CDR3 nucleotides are TGTGCCAGCGGACAGGGCGACACAGATACGCAGTATTTT.

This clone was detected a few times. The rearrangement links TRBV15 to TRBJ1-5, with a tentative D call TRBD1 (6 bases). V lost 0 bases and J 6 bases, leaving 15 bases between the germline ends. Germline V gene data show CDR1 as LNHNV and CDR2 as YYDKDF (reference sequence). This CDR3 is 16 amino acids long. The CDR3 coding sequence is TGTGCCACCAGCAGAGATAGGGGGGGCAACGGTCAGCCCCAGCATTTT. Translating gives CATSRDRGGNGQPQHF.

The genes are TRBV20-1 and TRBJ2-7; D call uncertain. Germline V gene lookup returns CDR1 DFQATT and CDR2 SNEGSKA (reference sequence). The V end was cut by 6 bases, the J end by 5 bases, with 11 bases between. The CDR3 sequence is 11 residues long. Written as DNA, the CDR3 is TGCAGTGCCTCTTCTCGGGACGAGCAGTACTTC. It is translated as CSASSRDEQYF.

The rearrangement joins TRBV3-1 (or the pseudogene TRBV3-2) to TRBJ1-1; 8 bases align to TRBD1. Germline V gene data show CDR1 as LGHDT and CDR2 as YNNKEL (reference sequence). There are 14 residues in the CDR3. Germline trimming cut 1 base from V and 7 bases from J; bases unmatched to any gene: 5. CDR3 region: CASSQVQGAGEAFF. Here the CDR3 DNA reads TGTGCCAGCAGCCAAGTCCAGGGGGCCGGTGAAGCTTTCTTT.

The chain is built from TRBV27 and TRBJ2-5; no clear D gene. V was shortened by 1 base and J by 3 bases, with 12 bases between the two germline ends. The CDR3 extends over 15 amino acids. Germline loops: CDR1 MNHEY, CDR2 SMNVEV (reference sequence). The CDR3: CASSLLGTLEETQYF. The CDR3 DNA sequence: TGTGCCAGCAGTTTATTGGGCACTCTTGAAGAGACCCAGTACTTC.

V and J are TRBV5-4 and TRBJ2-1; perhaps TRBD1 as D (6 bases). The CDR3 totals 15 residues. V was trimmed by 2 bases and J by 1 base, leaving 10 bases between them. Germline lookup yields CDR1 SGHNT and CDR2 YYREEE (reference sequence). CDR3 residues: CASSFEQGSYNEQFF. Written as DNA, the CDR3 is TGTGCCAGCAGCTTCGAACAGGGATCCTACAATGAGCAGTTCTTC.

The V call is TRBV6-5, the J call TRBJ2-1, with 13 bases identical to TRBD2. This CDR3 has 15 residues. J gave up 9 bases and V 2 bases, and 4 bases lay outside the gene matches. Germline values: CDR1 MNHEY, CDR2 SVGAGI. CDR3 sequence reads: CASSYGTSGISEQFF. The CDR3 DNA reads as TGTGCCAGCAGTTACGGGACTAGCGGGATCAGTGAGCAGTTCTTC.

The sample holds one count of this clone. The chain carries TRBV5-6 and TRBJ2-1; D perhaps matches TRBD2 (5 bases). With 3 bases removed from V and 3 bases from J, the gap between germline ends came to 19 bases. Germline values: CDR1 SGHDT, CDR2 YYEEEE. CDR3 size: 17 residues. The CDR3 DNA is TGTGCCAGCAGCTCGCCCCTTACCGGGAACCTCTACAATGAGCAGTTCTTC. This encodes CASSSPLTGNLYNEQFF.

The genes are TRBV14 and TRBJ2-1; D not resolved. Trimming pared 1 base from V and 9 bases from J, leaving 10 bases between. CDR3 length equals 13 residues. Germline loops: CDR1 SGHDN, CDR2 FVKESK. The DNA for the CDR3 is TGTGCCAGCAGCCAAGCGACTTTTTCTGAGCAGTTCTTC. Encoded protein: CASSQATFSEQFF.

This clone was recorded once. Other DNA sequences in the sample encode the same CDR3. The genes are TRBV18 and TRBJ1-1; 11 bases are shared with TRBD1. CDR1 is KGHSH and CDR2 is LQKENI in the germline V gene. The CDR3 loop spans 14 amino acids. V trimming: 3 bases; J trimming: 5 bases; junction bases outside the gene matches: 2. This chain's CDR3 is CASSPGTGGTEAFF. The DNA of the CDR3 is TGTGCCAGCTCACCCGGGACAGGGGGTACTGAAGCTTTCTTT.

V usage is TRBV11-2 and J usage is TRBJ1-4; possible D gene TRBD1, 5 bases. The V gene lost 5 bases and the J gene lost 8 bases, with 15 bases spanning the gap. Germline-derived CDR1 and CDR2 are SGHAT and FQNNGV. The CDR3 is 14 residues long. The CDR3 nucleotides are TGTGCCAGCAGCCCCGGGACTATTCGAGAAAAACTGTTTTTT. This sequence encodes CASSPGTIREKLFF.

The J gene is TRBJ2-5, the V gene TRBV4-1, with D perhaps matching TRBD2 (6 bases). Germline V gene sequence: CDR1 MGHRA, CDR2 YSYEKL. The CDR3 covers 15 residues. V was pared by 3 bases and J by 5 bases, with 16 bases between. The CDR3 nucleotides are TGCGCCAGCAGCCATGTTCTAGCGACCGGGGAGACCCAGTACTTC. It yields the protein CASSHVLATGETQYF.

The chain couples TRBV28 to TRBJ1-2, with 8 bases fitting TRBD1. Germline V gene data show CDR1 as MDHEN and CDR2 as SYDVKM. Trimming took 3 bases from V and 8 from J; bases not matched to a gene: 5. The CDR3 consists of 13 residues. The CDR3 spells CASSFQGAVGYTF. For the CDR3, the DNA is TGTGCCAGCAGTTTTCAGGGGGCAGTGGGCTACACCTTC.

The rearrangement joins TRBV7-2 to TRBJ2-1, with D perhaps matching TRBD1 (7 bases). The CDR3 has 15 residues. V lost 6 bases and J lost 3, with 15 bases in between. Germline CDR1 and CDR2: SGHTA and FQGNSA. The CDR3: CASRRDSSFYNEQFF. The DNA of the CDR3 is TGTGCCAGCAGGCGGGACAGCAGCTTCTACAATGAGCAGTTCTTC. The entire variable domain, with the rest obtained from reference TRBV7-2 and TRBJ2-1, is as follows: GAGVSQSPSNKVTEKGKDVELRCDPISGHTALYWYRQSLGQGLEFLIYFQGNSAPDKSGLPSDRFSAERTGGSVSTLTIQRTQQEDSAVYLCASRRDSSFYNEQFFGPGTRLTVL.

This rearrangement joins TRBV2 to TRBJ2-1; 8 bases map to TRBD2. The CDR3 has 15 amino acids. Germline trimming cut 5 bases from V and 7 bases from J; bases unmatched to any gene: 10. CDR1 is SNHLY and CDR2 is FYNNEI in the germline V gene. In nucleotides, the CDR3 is TGTGCCAGCAGTCGGGAGGGAAGCGGGGAGAATGAGCAGTTCTTC. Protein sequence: CASSREGSGENEQFF.